A selection of T cell receptor beta chains follows, all from one sample in a study of cytomegalovirus exposure and HLA in healthy donors. Using immunoSEQ multiplex PCR, the repertoire was profiled, and TCRdb retains in-frame clones only, with some absent. The sample lists about 150,000 clones, approximately 78% seen once, with about 13% in the top ten. Sequenced sample: PBMCs. Receptor source: a woman between 45 and 60 years old in good health and CMV-seropositive. Both conserved end residues are part of each CDR3.

v_gene	j_gene	CDR3aa
TRBV19	TRBJ1-4	CASSIRTGAEEKLFF
TRBV4-2	TRBJ2-3	CASSYGSLAGGSSTDTQYF
TRBV6-1	TRBJ1-4	CASRTGATNEKLFF
TRBV30	TRBJ2-3	CAWRSSGATDTQYF
TRBV6-1	TRBJ1-1	CASSSLGGTEAFF
TRBV6-1	TRBJ2-5	CASSGVRQETQYF
TRBV5-4	TRBJ2-3	CASSSPDRPSTDTQYF
TRBV7-9	TRBJ2-2	CASSPRPLNTGELFF
TRBV13	TRBJ1-1	CASSLFLGAGVNTEAFF
TRBV16	TRBJ1-2	CASRKGQGRDGYTF
TRBV7-8	TRBJ1-1	CASSPIVGGGSWTEAFF
TRBV5-6	TRBJ2-5	CASSLAGGGAGETQYF
TRBV14	TRBJ2-3	CASSQDRRVGTDTQYF
TRBV5-1	TRBJ2-2	CASQAQENTGELFF
TRBV6-5	TRBJ1-5	CASKGQGYNQPQHF
TRBV27	TRBJ1-6	CASSSYSRTDSPLHF
TRBV11-1	TRBJ2-1	CASSLRGNYNEQFF
TRBV6-1	TRBJ1-6	CASSGQGESSYNSPLHF
TRBV19	TRBJ2-1	CASSSGLYNEQFF
TRBV14	TRBJ1-1	CASSRLGDTEAFF
TRBV5-1	TRBJ1-2	CASTTGGDRYTF
TRBV5-1	TRBJ1-1	CASSLGQAYTEAFF
TRBV29-1	TRBJ1-3	CSVEVPKGGNTIYF
TRBV10-3	TRBJ2-3	CAISELAGTYTDTQYF
TRBV6-6	TRBJ2-7	CASSYSQGGEQYF
TRBV9	TRBJ1-1	CASSEDSATMNTEAFF
TRBV5-6	TRBJ1-2	CASSRPIRDRDHGYTF
TRBV9	TRBJ2-1	CASSTNRADNEQFF
TRBV9	TRBJ2-3	CASSTTSASTDTQYF
TRBV6-5	TRBJ2-5	CASKPPGYQETQYF
TRBV4-1	TRBJ2-3	CASSQEMVYTDTQYF
TRBV7-8	TRBJ2-7	CASSLANWGGEQYF
TRBV10-3	TRBJ1-2	CAISEQPRGQGGYTF
TRBV9	TRBJ2-3	CASSVTGTTSDTQYF
TRBV19	TRBJ2-7	CASSGARGYEQYF
TRBV12-2	TRBJ2-1	CASRLRPDRDMSYNEQFF
TRBV11-3	TRBJ1-2	CASPDAYYLHGYTF
TRBV5-1	TRBJ2-2	CASSPGAGGHTGELFF
TRBV29-1	TRBJ1-2	CSVTQGSPFDGYTF
TRBV6-5	TRBJ1-1	CASWGAGAVSEAFF
TRBV5-1	TRBJ1-1	CASSPGSHGAFF
TRBV18	TRBJ1-2	CASSQDAGVWANYGYTF
TRBV12-5	TRBJ2-3	CASGPPLAGRPDTQYF
TRBV6-1	TRBJ1-1	CASSVDRWGTEAFF
TRBV7-6	TRBJ2-2	CASSLDQRGRNTGELFF